A selection of T cell receptor beta chains follows, all from one sample in a study of T-cell memory formation after mild COVID-19. TCRdb recomputed calls from the 5' RACE reads with MiXCR, one row per CDR3 protein. This sample carries some 100,000 distinct CDR3 sequences, around 10% of them seen once, and the ten largest clones take approximately 39%. The material sequenced was PBMCs or a T cell subset sorted from them (not recorded which). Receptor source: a man younger than 35 who had mild COVID-19 (a few samples of this study predate the infection). Cell type and time point are not known. CDR3s include the opening cysteine and the closing phenylalanine or tryptophan. The order of the fields is clone size, J gene, D gene, V gene, CDR3 DNA, CDR3 protein. The D gene is left open where the match is weak. Not all rows give a size; the values are once, few, many and, for expanded clones, a class.

clone_size: .; j_call: TRBJ1-1; d_call: .; v_call: TRBV19; cdr3_nt: TGTGCCAGTAGAAAAAGGATGGAGAACACTGAAGCTTTCTTT; cdr3_aa: CASRKRMENTEAFF
clone_size: many; j_call: TRBJ2-1; d_call: .; v_call: TRBV7-2; cdr3_nt: TGTGCCAGCAGCCTAGGGCGCTCCGCGGGGTTC; cdr3_aa: CASSLGRSAGF
clone_size: .; j_call: TRBJ1-2; d_call: TRBD1; v_call: TRBV4-1; cdr3_nt: TGCGCCAGCAGCTTCCGGGACAGGGGCTATGGCTACACCTTC; cdr3_aa: CASSFRDRGYGYTF
clone_size: many; j_call: TRBJ2-5; d_call: TRBD2; v_call: TRBV28; cdr3_nt: TGTGCCAGCAGTTTGGGGGCGCCGGGACTAGCGGGGGCTTACCTCCAAGAGACCCAGTACTTC; cdr3_aa: CASSLGAPGLAGAYLQETQYF
clone_size: .; j_call: TRBJ2-6; d_call: TRBD2; v_call: TRBV5-5; cdr3_nt: TGTGCCAGCCGGGAGGGGCCTGGGGCCAACGTCCTGACTTTC; cdr3_aa: CASREGPGANVLTF
clone_size: .; j_call: TRBJ2-5; d_call: TRBD2; v_call: TRBV7-3; cdr3_nt: TGTGCCAGCAGCTTCCTAGCGGGGGGGCCAGAGACCCAGTACTTC; cdr3_aa: CASSFLAGGPETQYF
clone_size: few; j_call: TRBJ2-1; d_call: TRBD2; v_call: TRBV29-1; cdr3_nt: TGCAGCGTTGAAGATCCGAGCGGGGCCGCCAATGAGCAGTTCTTC; cdr3_aa: CSVEDPSGAANEQFF
clone_size: .; j_call: TRBJ2-5; d_call: TRBD1; v_call: TRBV10-3; cdr3_nt: TGTGCCATCCGGGACAGTGGGACCCAAGAGACCCAGTACTTC; cdr3_aa: CAIRDSGTQETQYF
clone_size: .; j_call: TRBJ1-2; d_call: .; v_call: TRBV7-9; cdr3_nt: TGTGCCAGCAGCCTATCGACCGGTCCTAGGTATGGCTACACCTTC; cdr3_aa: CASSLSTGPRYGYTF
clone_size: .; j_call: TRBJ1-2; d_call: TRBD1; v_call: TRBV29-1; cdr3_nt: TGCAGCGTTGAACCCGGGACAGGGGATGGCTACACCTTC; cdr3_aa: CSVEPGTGDGYTF
clone_size: .; j_call: TRBJ2-3; d_call: TRBD1; v_call: TRBV19; cdr3_nt: TGTGCCAGTAGTATATTCCGACAGGGGTGGTTGGATACGCAGTATTTT; cdr3_aa: CASSIFRQGWLDTQYF
clone_size: .; j_call: TRBJ2-1; d_call: .; v_call: TRBV7-9; cdr3_nt: TGTGCCAGCAGCTTAGCTCTTACCTACAATGAGCAGTTCTTC; cdr3_aa: CASSLALTYNEQFF
clone_size: few; j_call: TRBJ2-2; d_call: .; v_call: TRBV7-6; cdr3_nt: TGTGCCAGCAGCTCCAAAACCGGGGAGCTGTTTTTT; cdr3_aa: CASSSKTGELFF
clone_size: .; j_call: TRBJ2-2; d_call: TRBD1; v_call: TRBV6-5; cdr3_nt: TGTGCCAGCAGTTACTTAGGACAGGGGGCCCACGGGGAGCTGTTTTTT; cdr3_aa: CASSYLGQGAHGELFF
clone_size: few; j_call: TRBJ1-1; d_call: .; v_call: TRBV6-5; cdr3_nt: TGTGCCAGCAGTTACCAGGGAGCAGGCACTGAAGCTTTCTTT; cdr3_aa: CASSYQGAGTEAFF
clone_size: .; j_call: TRBJ2-7; d_call: TRBD2; v_call: TRBV9; cdr3_nt: TGTGCCAGCAGCGTGTCACCGGGACTAGCGGGAGAGCAGTACTTC; cdr3_aa: CASSVSPGLAGEQYF
clone_size: few; j_call: TRBJ1-5; d_call: TRBD1; v_call: TRBV6-5; cdr3_nt: TGTGCCAGCAGTTACTCTTCGACAGGGAATCAGCCCCAGCATTTT; cdr3_aa: CASSYSSTGNQPQHF
clone_size: few; j_call: TRBJ1-5; d_call: .; v_call: TRBV5-1; cdr3_nt: TGCGCCAGCAGCTTGCAAGGGTATGGCCAGCCCCAGCATTTT; cdr3_aa: CASSLQGYGQPQHF
clone_size: few; j_call: TRBJ2-7; d_call: .; v_call: TRBV9; cdr3_nt: TGTGCCAGCAGCCCCGGCGGCAGGGGCTACGAGCAGTACTTC; cdr3_aa: CASSPGGRGYEQYF
clone_size: .; j_call: TRBJ2-2; d_call: TRBD2; v_call: TRBV4-3; cdr3_nt: TGCGCCAGCAGCCAAATGTTTAGCGGGGGTTCCCCGAACACCGGGGAGCTGTTTTTT; cdr3_aa: CASSQMFSGGSPNTGELFF
clone_size: .; j_call: TRBJ2-3; d_call: TRBD2; v_call: TRBV3-1; cdr3_nt: TGTGCCAGCAGCCAAGGACTAGCGGGGGGTCCAGATACGCAGTATTTT; cdr3_aa: CASSQGLAGGPDTQYF
clone_size: few; j_call: TRBJ2-2; d_call: .; v_call: TRBV29-1; cdr3_nt: TGCAGCGCGGGAACGCAGAACACCGGGGAGCTGTTTTTT; cdr3_aa: CSAGTQNTGELFF
clone_size: .; j_call: TRBJ2-7; d_call: .; v_call: TRBV4-3; cdr3_nt: TGCGCCAGCAGCCAATTCTACAGAAGTTACGAGCAGTACTTC; cdr3_aa: CASSQFYRSYEQYF
clone_size: few; j_call: TRBJ1-5; d_call: .; v_call: TRBV7-9; cdr3_nt: TGTGCCAGCAGCGGAGGAGGGAGCAATCAGCCCCAGCATTTT; cdr3_aa: CASSGGGSNQPQHF
clone_size: .; j_call: TRBJ2-3; d_call: TRBD1; v_call: TRBV6-5; cdr3_nt: TGTGCCAGCAGTGAGGACAGGGGCACAGATACGCAGTATTTT; cdr3_aa: CASSEDRGTDTQYF
clone_size: few; j_call: TRBJ2-5; d_call: TRBD2; v_call: TRBV4-3; cdr3_nt: TGCGCCAGCAGCCAAGCTAGCGGGGCCTGGGAGACCCAGTACTTC; cdr3_aa: CASSQASGAWETQYF
clone_size: large; j_call: TRBJ2-1; d_call: .; v_call: TRBV7-3; cdr3_nt: TGTGCCAGCAGCGCCACCCTGGGCGAGCAGTTCTTC; cdr3_aa: CASSATLGEQFF
clone_size: few; j_call: TRBJ2-7; d_call: TRBD2; v_call: TRBV12-3/TRBV12-4; cdr3_nt: TGTGCCAGCAGTCCGGGGGGTCCTTCCTACGAGCAGTACTTC; cdr3_aa: CASSPGGPSYEQYF
clone_size: once; j_call: TRBJ2-5; d_call: TRBD2; v_call: TRBV4-1; cdr3_nt: TGCGCCAGCAGCCCCATTAGCGGGGGCGGGGAGACCCAGTACTTC; cdr3_aa: CASSPISGGGETQYF
clone_size: few; j_call: TRBJ1-1; d_call: .; v_call: TRBV19; cdr3_nt: TGTGCCAGTAGTATGTGGGGGATCACTGAAGCTTTCTTT; cdr3_aa: CASSMWGITEAFF
clone_size: few; j_call: TRBJ2-2; d_call: TRBD1; v_call: TRBV27; cdr3_nt: TGTGCCAGCAGTTTAAGTCCGACAGGGACCGGGGAGCTGTTTTTT; cdr3_aa: CASSLSPTGTGELFF
clone_size: few; j_call: TRBJ2-2; d_call: .; v_call: TRBV4-1; cdr3_nt: TGCGCCAGCAGCCAAGAGGAGGGGGGGCTCGGGGAGCTGTTTTTT; cdr3_aa: CASSQEEGGLGELFF
clone_size: .; j_call: TRBJ1-5; d_call: .; v_call: TRBV6-2/TRBV6-3; cdr3_nt: TGTGCCAGCACCACACGAGTGTATAGCAATCAGCCCCAGCATTTT; cdr3_aa: CASTTRVYSNQPQHF
clone_size: few; j_call: TRBJ2-3; d_call: TRBD1; v_call: TRBV4-3; cdr3_nt: TGCGCCAGCAGCTTCCGACAGGGAGAGGCAGATACGCAGTATTTT; cdr3_aa: CASSFRQGEADTQYF
clone_size: .; j_call: TRBJ2-2; d_call: .; v_call: TRBV4-1; cdr3_nt: TGCGCCAGCAGCCAAGAAGGGGGTAGCCCGGAGCTGTTTTTT; cdr3_aa: CASSQEGGSPELFF
clone_size: few; j_call: TRBJ1-5; d_call: .; v_call: TRBV12-3/TRBV12-4; cdr3_nt: TGTGCCAGCAGCACCGGGGAAGGGGCTCAGCCCCAGCATTTT; cdr3_aa: CASSTGEGAQPQHF
clone_size: .; j_call: TRBJ1-1; d_call: .; v_call: TRBV19; cdr3_nt: TGTGCCAGTAGTATTGTGGGCGCGAACACTGAAGCTTTCTTT; cdr3_aa: CASSIVGANTEAFF
clone_size: .; j_call: TRBJ2-3; d_call: .; v_call: TRBV12-3/TRBV12-4; cdr3_nt: TGTGCCAGCAGTTTTGGGCTAGGCCACACAGATACGCAGTATTTT; cdr3_aa: CASSFGLGHTDTQYF
clone_size: few; j_call: TRBJ2-2; d_call: TRBD1; v_call: TRBV18; cdr3_nt: TGTGCCAGCTCACCGTCGACAGGGTTTGGCACCGGGGAGCTGTTTTTT; cdr3_aa: CASSPSTGFGTGELFF
clone_size: few; j_call: TRBJ2-7; d_call: TRBD2; v_call: TRBV5-4; cdr3_nt: TGTGCCAGCAGCTTGAGGGAGGGGTTCACCTACGAGCAGTACTTC; cdr3_aa: CASSLREGFTYEQYF
clone_size: few; j_call: TRBJ1-2; d_call: .; v_call: TRBV12-3/TRBV12-4; cdr3_nt: TGTGCCAGCAGCCGGGACAAGATGGGGAACTATGGCTACACCTTC; cdr3_aa: CASSRDKMGNYGYTF
clone_size: few; j_call: TRBJ2-1; d_call: TRBD2; v_call: TRBV6-1; cdr3_nt: TGTGCCAGCAGTGAACTAGCGGGGACCCGTTACAATGAGCAGTTCTTC; cdr3_aa: CASSELAGTRYNEQFF
clone_size: .; j_call: TRBJ2-5; d_call: .; v_call: TRBV7-8; cdr3_nt: TGTGCCAGCAGCCCGCTAGAGCCCCTCCCGGATAAAGAGACCCAGTACTTC; cdr3_aa: CASSPLEPLPDKETQYF
clone_size: few; j_call: TRBJ1-3; d_call: .; v_call: TRBV6-1; cdr3_nt: TGTGCCAGCAGTCAGGCTGGAAACACCATATATTTT; cdr3_aa: CASSQAGNTIYF
clone_size: .; j_call: TRBJ1-2; d_call: .; v_call: TRBV20-1; cdr3_nt: TGCAGTGCTAGGGAGAGCTATGGCTACACCTTC; cdr3_aa: CSARESYGYTF
clone_size: .; j_call: TRBJ2-5; d_call: .; v_call: TRBV4-1; cdr3_nt: TGCGCCAGCAGCCAGGTCTCAGGGGTGAAGGAGACCCAGTACTTC; cdr3_aa: CASSQVSGVKETQYF